This T cell receptor beta chain was recorded in a study of cytomegalovirus exposure and HLA in healthy donors (dated 2017 in TCRdb). General notes on the study: According to an earlier analysis of several hundred of the donors, 150 million to 200 million T cells yielded 117 million unique TCR beta sequences and 250 to 350 Gb of sequence data. An early release that covered more than 550 HLA-typed donors contained approximately 320 gigabases of sequencing data and about 93 million unique TCR sequences. Of the 300 to 450 genotyped donors, approximately 81% were placed in the genetic ancestry cluster associated with self-reported Caucasian donors. The study aimed to test whether signatures of past pathogen exposure could be identified by cataloging public T cell receptors. The study used immunosequencing to profile the T cell repertoires of about 670 subjects and linked those repertoires to cytomegalovirus serostatus. In addition to the first cohort of 666 subjects, a separate validation cohort of 120 different subjects was used. High-throughput TCR immunosequencing, statistical association of individual TCRs with disease status, and machine learning were combined to predict cytomegalovirus infection status. A later analysis re-analyzed previously published TCR beta repertoires from roughly 690 donors and added high-resolution HLA genotyping to study TCR occurrence patterns. Rather than using new phenotypic data, the later analysis identified candidate immune exposures from TCR beta sequences and from how often those sequences occurred across donors. An earlier analysis of around 580 of the donors used high-throughput TCR beta sequencing to judge whether each TCR beta V gene segment behaved as functional or pseudogenic. Donor age, sex, ethnicity and CMV serostatus were compiled alongside the repertoire data. Genome-wide SNP genotypes for about 60% of the roughly 700 donors were used in a later genetic analysis, which treated that subset as a discovery cohort. All discovery cohort repertoires had been generated using a single sequencing platform. Class I and class II HLA loci were covered by the typing at four-digit resolution. Typing coverage varied by locus: about 620-630 donors for A, B, C, DRB1 and DQB1; approximately 500 for DQA1; 600 to 610 for DPA1; approximately 450 for DPB1. Because of strong linkage in the cohort, roughly five DR-DQ haplotypes were treated as single units for association and clustering. Across approximately 420 genotyped donors of the cohort, an average of 235,054 unique TCR beta nucleotide sequences per donor were sequenced, and around 19% of those sequences were non-productive.

Libraries were constructed by the immunoSEQ multiplex PCR assay. The multiplex PCR relied on a mix of 60 forward primers for TCR Vbeta segments and 13 reverse primers for TCR Jbeta segments. A multiplex PCR assay on genomic DNA amplified the CDR3 region of rearranged TCR beta genes. Amplified TCR beta libraries were sequenced as 87-base-pair reads on the Illumina HiSeq System. As for how the authors treated the data: A later analysis tallied 75 million to 85 million unique TCR beta chains across the 700 or so repertoires, and around 9.9 million of those chains were shared by two or more donors. Raw reads were error-corrected and collapsed into unique sequences by a nearest-neighbor algorithm in which closely related sequences were merged to remove PCR and sequencing errors. CDR3 sequences were aligned to IMGT reference sequences to assign V, D and J gene segments. For a sequence to be retained, a match of at least six nucleotides to both a V gene segment and a J gene segment was required. Rearrangements were called productive when the CDR3 lacked stop codons and stayed in frame with V and J; all others were non-productive. Following IMGT convention, CDR3 was defined as the stretch from the second conserved V-encoded cysteine up to the conserved J-encoded phenylalanine. The earlier analysis of 587 of the donors excluded sequences that lacked an unambiguous match to a single V gene segment. In an earlier analysis of a few hundred of the donors, a V segment was called functional when productive rearrangements were above 56.7%, and segregating when the standard deviation between donors exceeded 5%. A statistical classification framework was built for diagnosing cytomegalovirus status from the catalog of TCR beta chain sequences. A later analysis assigned V and J genes by comparing TCR nucleotide sequences with IMGT/GENE-DB human TR gene sequences. Using the TCRdist pipeline, a later analysis assigned CDR3 sequences along with most-parsimonious VDJ recombination scenarios. In a later analysis, every TCR beta chain was defined by the combination of its CDR3 amino acid sequence and its V-gene family, and reads without a unique V-gene family were dropped. As a way to deal with suspected cross-contamination and a sequencing artifact, a later analysis dropped over 550 nucleotide sequences that were highly shared and had low generation probability. A later analysis calculated a clonal expansion index for each public chain from normalized within-repertoire ranks of inferred template counts. Generation probabilities in a later analysis came from a VDJ recombination model fitted to out-of-frame rearrangements, and those results were checked against IGoR. A later analysis scored TCR-TCR, TCR-HLA and TCR-CMV co-occurrence with hypergeometric tests, applying a repertoire-size bias correction to TCR pairs. False discovery rates were estimated in a later analysis by permuting HLA or CMV assignments 20 times. In a later analysis, co-occurring TCRs were grouped using DBSCAN, and TCRdist sequence similarity was added for clustering within HLA-allele-positive subsets. Co-occurrence clustering excluded repertoires with fewer than 30,000 or more than 120,000 public chains, plus five with anomalous nucleotide sharing. In TCRdb, the immuneACCESS table is reduced to in-frame sequences with V and J assigned. These tables do not hold every clone; where another copy was compared, an unresolved V gene accounts for under half, and the others remain unexplained. V, J and clone size derive from that table, while D and trimming were established from the DNA sequence. The sample table lists approximately 82,000 clones, about 70% of them with a count of one. The top ten clonotypes cover over 5% of the sample.

The cohort consisted of fewer than 700 healthy bone marrow donors. At the time of sampling, every cohort member was nominally healthy, though immune exposures that went unrecorded were likely present. The donor tested CMV seropositive, placing the donor among the 289 seropositive members of the cohort. Every donor gave a peripheral blood sample, and the peripheral blood mononuclear cells from that sample were used for TCR beta sequencing. Genomic DNA was extracted from the blood cell samples with the Qiagen DNeasy Blood Extraction Kit. The study at large found these results: Compared with the approximately 670-donor mean, donors in an Asian-associated ancestry cluster had fewer N-insertions in productive TCRs, according to a later genetic analysis. It was suggested by the authors that the approach could potentially be generalized to other disease states and immunological phenotypes. In vitro tests confirmed that a few of the cytomegalovirus-associated TCR beta chains recognize cytomegalovirus antigens. Linkage disequilibrium might explain the correlated functional status among segregating V segments, but an unknown experimental factor could not be excluded. An earlier analysis of roughly 570 of the donors showed that most TCR beta V segments appeared in productive rearrangements either about 87% or about 30% of the time, which broadly matched IMGT annotations. In a later analysis, most CMV-associated TCR beta chains were found to appear HLA-restricted, with HLA associations seemingly driven largely by CMV exposure. When HLA alleles, especially DR and DQ, strongly co-occurred, TCR associations were difficult to assign to individual alleles. Because some donors lacked HLA typing at each locus, the association tests relied only on the typed subset. A further reported finding was that TCR beta sequences accurately predicted the HLA-A and HLA-B alleles for most subjects in the first cohort. The earlier analysis of about 600 of the donors excluded over 15 rarely observed V segments, including chromosome 9 orphons, because counts were too low. Immune exposure information for the cohort was limited to CMV serostatus. In a later analysis, HLA-associated TCR beta chains showed more clonal expansion and lower generation probabilities than non-associated chains that were equally common. Specific HLA alleles were associated with over 15,000 TCR beta sequences at a false discovery rate of 0.05 in a later analysis. The sequencing pipeline was judged likely to have produced a cluster of highly shared sequence variants as a technical artifact. While some public TCRs were present in many individuals, most TCR sequences turned up only very rarely across donors. Cytomegalovirus status was reported to be diagnosed by the classifier with high specificity and sensitivity in both the original and validation cohorts. Because the 87-base-pair reads could not distinguish some IMGT-functional V segments, including TRBV6-2 and TRBV6-3, those segments were excluded. In a later analysis, several top co-occurrence clusters were reported to appear linked to parvovirus B19, influenza, CMV and Epstein-Barr virus. A total of roughly 160 TCR beta chains were listed by the study as associated with cytomegalovirus. The presence/absence analyses assumed that sequencing depth was roughly uniform across donors, and that assumption may not be true. In this cohort, only TCR beta chains were sequenced, and detectable features were limited by the absence of alpha or paired-chain data. An association between a missense DCLRE1C variant and V-gene and J-gene trimming of TCR beta chains was found in a later genetic analysis and replicated in an independent cohort. A later analysis found that TCR association rates varied across HLA loci, with DRB1 alleles showing the most associated TCRs and HLA-C alleles the fewest.

The CDR1 and CDR2 encoded by the germline V gene are MNHEY and SVGAGI. From its cysteine to its phenylalanine, the CDR3 spans 15 amino acids. The kept DNA is CDR3 alone, 45 bases in frame from the first base. Relative to germline, V is 2 bases shorter and J is 0 bases shorter, with 8 bases between their ends. Of note for this clone: This clone's antigen is unknown. Per-base quality was not reported, and no clone a single base away is much larger than it.

The TCR comes from a woman in her forties or fifties in good health and CMV-seropositive. The source material was PBMCs. The sequence links TRBV6-5 to TRBJ1-3, with no D gene named confidently. The nucleotide sequence is given as TGTGCCAGCAGTTACCTCCCCTTCTCTGGAAACACCATATATTTT. Its protein product is CASSYLPFSGNTIYF.